Listed here are 18 T cell receptor beta chains from one sample, sequenced in a study of spatial heterogeneity in lung cancer. TCRdb re-analysed the 5' RACE reads in MiXCR, keeping a single row per CDR3 protein. Of tens of thousands of distinct CDR3 sequences in the sample, approximately 12% were seen once. Time point reported: sample taken at primary tumor resection. Unsorted samples of tumor, nontumor lung or frozen PBMC had their whole RNA sequenced. The sample consisted of PBMCs, taken at surgery. The receptors here all came from a male donor with early-stage non-small cell lung cancer.

In its sample, this clonotype was seen a few times. The J gene is TRBJ2-2, the V gene TRBV5-1; D is perhaps TRBD2 (5 bases). Trimming stripped 2 bases from V and 3 bases from J, with 11 bases between. The CDR3 consists of 15 residues. Germline V gives CDR1 SGHRS, CDR2 YFSETQ. The CDR3 here is CASSLGTADTGELFF. In DNA, the CDR3 is TGCGCCAGCAGCTTAGGAACAGCGGACACCGGGGAGCTGTTTTTT.

This clonotype has a count of ten or more. V gene TRBV5-6 combines with J gene TRBJ2-7; no clear D gene. The germline V gene encodes CDR1 SGHDT and CDR2 YYEEEE. With 3 bases removed from V and 6 bases from J, the gap between germline ends came to 19 bases. The CDR3 is 15 amino acids. CDR3 sequence reads: CASSSQPAPPSEQYF. The CDR3 DNA reads TGTGCCAGCAGCTCACAGCCCGCCCCCCCCTCCGAGCAGTACTTC.

The J gene is TRBJ2-1, the V gene TRBV10-3; 9 nucleotides align to TRBD2. This CDR3 has 16 amino acids. The germline V gene has CDR1 ENHRY and CDR2 SYGVKD. V dropped 10 bases and J dropped 0; count of bases not matched to a gene: 10. CDR3 DNA sequence: TGTGCCACCGCCGTCGGTAGCGGGAGCTCCTACAATGAGCAGTTCTTC. Translated, it gives CATAVGSGSSYNEQFF.

A note on this clonotype: One end of the junction does not line up with germline, which may come from a read error. This rearrangement joins TRBV12-3 or TRBV12-4 to TRBJ2-7; tentative D call: TRBD2 (5 bases). CDR3 length equals 13 residues. The CDR3 nucleotides read TGTGTCAGCAGTTTAGCGAGTTCCTACGAGCAGTACTTC. It is translated as CVSSLASSYEQYF.

This clonotype has only a few counts. The chain has TRBV5-5 and TRBJ2-5; 11 bases match TRBD2. V was clipped by 1 base and J by 5 bases; unmatched bases: 1. Germline assignment: CDR1 SGHKS and CDR2 YYEKEE (reference sequence). This CDR3 region has 14 residues. CDR3 loop: CASSLTSGGETQYF. The CDR3 region has the DNA TGTGCCAGCAGCTTGACTAGCGGGGGTGAGACCCAGTACTTC.

This chain joins TRBV4-3 and TRBJ2-1; 7 positions agree with TRBD2. Germline CDR1 reads LGHNA; CDR2 reads YSLEER. The CDR3 length is 16 residues. V lost 0 bases and J lost 2; bases outside the gene matches: 4. The CDR3 nucleotides are TGCGCCAGCAGCCAAGATCTTGCGGGAGCCTACAATGAGCAGTTCTTC. Translating gives CASSQDLAGAYNEQFF.

CDR3 protein: CASRSGIEGANVLTF. The DNA of the CDR3 is TGTGCCAGCAGATCAGGGATAGAGGGGGCCAACGTCCTGACTTTC. The chain combines TRBV25-1 with TRBJ2-6; D might be TRBD1 (5 bases). The CDR3 length is 15 residues. CDR1 MGHDK and CDR2 SYGVNS come from the germline V gene. Trimming cost V 6 bases and J 4 bases, with 13 bases left between them. The full variable domain, its missing parts supplied by reference TRBV25-1 and TRBJ2-6, is EADIYQTPRYLVIGTGKKITLECSQTMGHDKMYWYQQDPGMELHLIHYSYGVNSTEKGDLSSESTVSRIRTEHFPLTLESARPSHTSQYLCASRSGIEGANVLTFGAGSRLTVL.

This clonotype has just a few counts. The chain recombines TRBV20-1 with TRBJ1-1; no firm D call. V lost 3 bases and J lost 0, with 11 bases in between. Germline values: CDR1 DFQATT, CDR2 SNEGSKA (reference sequence). The CDR3 length is 14 residues. The CDR3 is CSASKPPMNTEAFF. Written as DNA, the CDR3 is TGCAGTGCTAGTAAGCCACCCATGAACACTGAAGCTTTCTTT.

This clonotype was seen at least ten times. The V call is TRBV7-2, the J call TRBJ2-7; D gene uncertain. Germline V gene lookup returns CDR1 SGHTA and CDR2 FQGNSA. Trimming pared 5 bases from V and 4 bases from J, leaving 15 bases between. The CDR3 covers 14 residues. The CDR3 DNA reads TGTGCCAGCAGCCCCTCCGCCCCCATATACGAGCAGTACTTC. Its translation is CASSPSAPIYEQYF.

This chain uses TRBV7-2 with TRBJ2-3, with D hard to call. Germline lookup yields CDR1 SGHTA and CDR2 FQGNSA. Trimming left V 1 base short and J 2 bases short, with 7 bases between. The CDR3 loop spans 14 amino acids. In DNA form, the CDR3 reads TGTGCCAGCAGCTTAGGGACGCCCACAGATACGCAGTATTTT. Amino acids: CASSLGTPTDTQYF.

Ten or more counts support this clonotype. V and J are TRBV5-1 and TRBJ2-7, with D perhaps TRBD2 (5 bases). Trimming pared 4 bases from V and 3 bases from J, leaving 17 bases between. Germline CDR1 SGHRS, CDR2 YFSETQ. The length of the CDR3 is 15 residues. The CDR3 protein is CASSPGSLGHYEQYF. CDR3 DNA: TGCGCCAGCAGCCCGGGATCTTTAGGGCACTACGAGCAGTACTTC. Variable domain in full (rest from reference TRBV5-1 and TRBJ2-7): KAGVTQTPRYLIKTRGQQVTLSCSPISGHRSVSWYQQTPGQGLQFLFEYFSETQRNKGNFPGRFSGRQFSNSRSEMNVSTLELGDSALYLCASSPGSLGHYEQYFGPGTRLTVT.

This chain uses TRBV5-1 with TRBJ2-2; 9 positions match TRBD1. Germline lookup yields CDR1 SGHRS and CDR2 YFSETQ. The V segment lost 0 bases and the J segment 5 bases; nucleotides outside the gene matches: 5. The CDR3 is made up of 16 amino acids. The CDR3 DNA reads as TGCGCCAGCAGCTTGGGACCGGGACAGGGTACCGGGGAGCTGTTTTTT. Residues: CASSLGPGQGTGELFF.

This rearrangement joins TRBV6-2 or TRBV6-3 to TRBJ2-1; 8 bases match TRBD1. CDR3 length: 21 amino acids. Trimming cost V 6 bases and J 3 bases; bases outside gene matches: 25. Germline V lookup: CDR1 MNHEY, CDR2 SVGEGT. Here the CDR3 DNA reads TGTGCCAGCAGCCCCCACCGGACAGGGAGAGGGAGCGACCCCCGCTACAATGAGCAGTTCTTC. Protein sequence: CASSPHRTGRGSDPRYNEQFF.

This clonotype was counted between two and nine times. The chain combines TRBV21-1 with TRBJ1-5; the D call in the table, TRBD1, was not verified against the DNA. TRBV21-1 represents a pseudogene. The CDR3 has 17 residues. CDR3 amino acids: CASRRGTGQTGNQPQHF. CDR3 in DNA: TGTGCCAGCAGGCGAGGAACAGGGCAGACGGGCAATCAGCCCCAGCATTTT.

The gene calls are TRBV7-2 and TRBJ2-5; TRBD1 might be the D (5 bases). The ends were cut back, 5 bases at V and 1 base at J, with 11 bases in the middle. The germline V gene encodes CDR1 SGHTA and CDR2 FQGNSA. This CDR3 contains 14 residues. CDR3 residues: CASSQGTIQETQYF. CDR3 sequence (DNA): TGTGCCAGCAGCCAGGGCACTATCCAAGAGACCCAGTACTTC.

This clonotype showed up just a few times. The V and J genes are TRBV7-3 and TRBJ2-7; weak D call: TRBD1 (6 bases). The CDR3 runs to 14 residues. Trimming took 4 bases from V and 0 from J, leaving 10 bases between them. Looked up from germline, CDR1 is SGHTA and CDR2 is FQGTGA. The CDR3 DNA reads TGTGCCAGCAGCTCGACAGGAAGCTCCTACGAGCAGTACTTC. This sequence encodes CASSSTGSSYEQYF.

This chain connects TRBV20-1 to TRBJ2-5, with 10 bases that match TRBD2. The length of the CDR3 is 15 residues. With 0 bases clipped from V and 4 bases from J, the junction kept 5 bases outside the gene matches. Germline lookup yields CDR1 DFQATT and CDR2 SNEGSKA (reference sequence). The CDR3 spells CSARDPSGRAETQYF. CDR3 bases: TGCAGTGCTAGAGATCCCAGCGGGAGGGCAGAGACCCAGTACTTC.

A few counts support this clonotype. The chain carries TRBV9 and TRBJ2-5; 8 bases map to TRBD2. Trimming took 0 bases from V and 3 from J; bases not matched to a gene: 10. The length of the CDR3 is 17 residues. CDR1 is SGDLS and CDR2 is YYNGEE in the germline V gene. The CDR3 nucleotides are TGTGCCAGCAGCGTAGCGGGAGGGCCGGAATACAAAGAGACCCAGTACTTC. This gives the protein CASSVAGGPEYKETQYF.